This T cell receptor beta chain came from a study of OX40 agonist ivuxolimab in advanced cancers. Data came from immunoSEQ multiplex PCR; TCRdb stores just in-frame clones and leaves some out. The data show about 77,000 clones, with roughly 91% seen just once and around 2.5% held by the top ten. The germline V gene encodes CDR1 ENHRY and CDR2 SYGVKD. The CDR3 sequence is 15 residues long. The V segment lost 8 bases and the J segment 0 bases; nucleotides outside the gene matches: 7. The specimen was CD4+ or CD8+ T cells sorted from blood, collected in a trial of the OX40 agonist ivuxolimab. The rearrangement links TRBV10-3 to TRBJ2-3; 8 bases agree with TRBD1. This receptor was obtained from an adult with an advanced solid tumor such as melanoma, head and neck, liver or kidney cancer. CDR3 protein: CAIGDRTGSTDTQYF. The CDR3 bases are TGTGCCATCGGAGACCGGACAGGGAGCACAGATACGCAGTATTTT.